The 21 T cell receptor beta chains below were found in one sample sequenced in a study of shared clonotypes between healthy human individuals. Sequencing used immunoSEQ multiplex PCR; TCRdb keeps in-frame clones, though not all of them. The repertoire holds 600,000 or so clones, with 85% to 95% as singletons. Naivety among CD8 cells was defined by CD45RO negativity and positive CCR7 selection, thereby excluding terminally differentiated effector memory CD45RA+ cells. Sequencing used naive CD8+ T cells sorted from blood. The receptors originated from a woman younger than 45 in good health.

The chain combines TRBV4-1 with TRBJ2-3, with TRBD1 as a possible D gene (5 bases). Looked up from germline, CDR1 is MGHRA and CDR2 is YSYEKL. The CDR3 is 13 residues long. Trimming stripped 3 bases from V and 2 bases from J, with 6 bases between. The CDR3 reads CASSHRVTDTQYF. The CDR3 DNA is TGCGCCAGCAGCCACAGGGTCACAGATACGCAGTATTTT.

The CDR3 here is CASKLTANSGNTIYF. The CDR3 DNA is TGTGCCAGCAAGCTTACAGCGAACTCTGGAAACACCATATATTTT. The chain has TRBV27 and TRBJ1-3; D unclear. Germline values: CDR1 MNHEY, CDR2 SMNVEV (reference sequence). Trimming left V 7 bases short and J 0 bases short, with 13 bases between. The CDR3 has 15 residues.

V and J are TRBV19 and TRBJ2-5; D not resolved. The end of the DNA aligns better with TRBJ2-7, so the J call may be wrong. Germline lookup yields CDR1 LNHDA and CDR2 SQIVND (reference sequence). This CDR3 is built from 13 residues. DNA for the CDR3: TGTGCCAGTAGCCTCGGACCGACCTACGAGCAGTACTTC. This sequence encodes CASSLGPTYEQYF.

The genes are TRBV19 and TRBJ2-7, with a weak D call TRBD1 (6 bases). The V and J ends lost 5 bases and 3 bases respectively, with 11 bases between them. CDR1 and CDR2 from the germline V gene are LNHDA and SQIVND (reference sequence). This CDR3 region has 13 residues. The CDR3 nucleotides read TGTGCCAGTAGTTTCGGACAGAACTACGAGCAGTACTTC. This sequence encodes CASSFGQNYEQYF.

This sequence joins TRBV27 and TRBJ1-1; TRBD1 aligns across 8 bases. The CDR3 is made up of 16 amino acids. Germline CDR1 MNHEY, CDR2 SMNVEV (reference sequence). The junction had 8 bases not matched to a gene; V was cut back by 5 bases and J by 0 bases. CDR3 sequence reads: CASSIRQGSMNTEAFF. In nucleotides, the CDR3 is TGTGCCAGCAGTATTCGACAGGGGAGCATGAACACTGAAGCTTTCTTT.

This sequence joins TRBV2 and TRBJ2-7; no firm D call. V gave up 8 bases and J gave up 0 bases, with 11 bases separating them. Germline V gene sequence: CDR1 SNHLY, CDR2 FYNNEI. The CDR3 has 13 residues. As DNA, the CDR3 is TGTGCCAGCGGTCCGGCAGCCTCCTACGAGCAGTACTTC. This codes for CASGPAASYEQYF.

The V call is TRBV28, the J call TRBJ2-1, with 9 bases matching TRBD1. V shed 5 bases, J shed 7 bases, and the junction held 18 bases outside the gene matches. Germline V gene data show CDR1 as MDHEN and CDR2 as SYDVKM. CDR3 size: 18 residues. CDR3 nucleotides: TGTGCCAGCAGTCCTAACGACCTGGACAGGGGACACGTGAATGAGCAGTTCTTC. Protein: CASSPNDLDRGHVNEQFF.

This rearrangement joins TRBV6-5 to TRBJ1-1; D ambiguous. This CDR3 comprises 11 residues. V was clipped by 2 bases and J by 10 bases, with 8 bases between them. Looked up from germline, CDR1 is MNHEY and CDR2 is SVGAGI. CDR3 protein: CASSYGVGAFF. The DNA for the CDR3 is TGTGCCAGCAGTTACGGCGTCGGAGCTTTCTTT.

The gene calls are TRBV27 and TRBJ2-7; 8 bases align to TRBD2. V was pared by 5 bases and J by 5 bases, with 14 bases of the junction left unmatched. Germline assignment: CDR1 MNHEY and CDR2 SMNVEV (reference sequence). CDR3 length equals 16 residues. The CDR3 loop is CASSLVGTPGGNEQYF. The CDR3 DNA reads TGTGCCAGCAGTCTAGTAGGGACGCCGGGGGGGAACGAGCAGTACTTC.

With regard to this clone: Other DNA sequences in the sample encode the same CDR3. V is TRBV5-4 and J is TRBJ2-7; the D is unclear. Trimming left V 3 bases short and J 4 bases short, with 5 bases between. From germline, CDR1 is SGHNT and CDR2 YYREEE (reference sequence). The CDR3 is made up of 11 amino acids. The CDR3 loop is CASSSDYEQYF. The CDR3 DNA sequence: TGTGCCAGCAGCTCAGATTACGAGCAGTACTTC.

This clone was counted only a few times. The V gene is TRBV6-1, the J gene TRBJ2-2; no clear D. In germline, CDR1 is MNHNS, CDR2 SASEGT. The CDR3 has 15 residues. Trimming removed 8 bases from V and 1 base from J, with 14 bases in between. CDR3 bases: TGTGCCAGCGTGGCGCTCTGGGTGAACACCGGGGAGCTGTTTTTT. It codes for CASVALWVNTGELFF.

The chain has TRBV6-1 and TRBJ2-7, with TRBD1 as a possible D gene (5 bases). Trimming left V 0 bases short and J 2 bases short, with 11 bases between. Germline values: CDR1 MNHNS, CDR2 SASEGT. CDR3 size: 15 residues. Here the CDR3 DNA reads TGTGCCAGCAGTGAAGCAACAGGTGTCCCCTACGAGCAGTACTTC. Residues: CASSEATGVPYEQYF.

This sequence joins TRBV2 and TRBJ1-2; D perhaps matches TRBD1 (6 bases). The germline V gene has CDR1 SNHLY and CDR2 FYNNEI. Trimming removed 5 bases at V and 8 bases at J, with 24 bases between. The CDR3 has 16 residues. CDR3 amino acids: CASSSWTERQYYGYTF. CDR3 in DNA: TGTGCCAGCAGTTCTTGGACAGAAAGGCAATATTACGGCTACACCTTC.

The DNA of the CDR3 is TGTGCCACCAGCAGTGGGGAATTAAGGGGGCTGGGTAATCAGCCCCAGCATTTT. Protein: CATSSGELRGLGNQPQHF. This chain connects TRBV15 to TRBJ1-5, with 7 bases identical to TRBD1. J gave up 4 bases and V 3 bases, and 15 bases lay outside the gene matches. This CDR3 has 18 residues. The germline CDR1 and CDR2 sequences are LNHNV and YYDKDF (reference sequence).

This clone was seen only once. V usage is TRBV19 and J usage is TRBJ2-1, with 10 nucleotides matching TRBD2. The CDR3 length is 17 residues. The V gene end was trimmed by 3 bases and the J gene end by 9 bases; junction bases not matched to a gene: 14. Germline CDR1 is LNHDA and CDR2 is SQIVND (reference sequence). The CDR3 protein is CASSMRLRSGRAVEQFF. The CDR3 nucleotides read TGTGCCAGTAGTATGCGTCTTCGGAGCGGGAGGGCTGTTGAGCAGTTCTTC.

The V and J genes are TRBV9 and TRBJ1-1; no clear D gene. The V gene's germline CDR1 is SGDLS and CDR2 YYNGEE. Between the trimmed V and J ends, which lost 0 bases and 6 bases, there was a span of 6 bases. This CDR3 has 12 amino acids. The CDR3 region is CASSVVGAEAFF. CDR3 coding DNA: TGTGCCAGCAGCGTAGTTGGCGCTGAAGCTTTCTTT.

J is TRBJ1-1 and V is TRBV27; D is uncertain. The germline CDR1 and CDR2 sequences are MNHEY and SMNVEV (reference sequence). Trimming shortened V by 7 bases and J by 6 bases, and 0 bases separated the two germline ends. The CDR3 loop spans 8 amino acids. CDR3 residues: CASTEAFF. CDR3 DNA sequence: TGTGCCAGCACTGAAGCTTTCTTT.

The chain carries TRBV18 and TRBJ2-5, with TRBD1 as a possible D gene (6 bases). The J call is doubtful: the DNA matches TRBJ2-7 better. The CDR3 spans 16 residues. Per germline, CDR1 KGHSH and CDR2 LQKENI. The CDR3 spells CASSPSIDRSLYEQYF. DNA for the CDR3: TGTGCCAGCTCACCATCTATCGACAGGTCCCTCTACGAGCAGTACTTC.

This chain connects TRBV4-1 to TRBJ2-7, with D possibly matching TRBD2 (6 bases). V was cut by 1 base and J by 4 bases, with 20 bases left in between. Germline CDR1 is MGHRA and CDR2 is YSYEKL. The CDR3 loop spans 17 amino acids. CDR3 in DNA: TGCGCCAGCAGCCAAGCAAATAGGCCGGGACTCGCTTACGAGCAGTACTTC. Its translation: CASSQANRPGLAYEQYF.

The chain carries TRBV19 and TRBJ2-7; 9 positions match TRBD2. The CDR3 runs to 18 residues. V gave up 6 bases and J gave up 3 bases; unmatched junction bases: 18. Germline CDR1 LNHDA, CDR2 SQIVND (reference sequence). CDR3: CASRQTGQPGLAYYEQYF. DNA for the CDR3: TGTGCCAGTAGGCAGACGGGACAGCCGGGACTAGCCTACTACGAGCAGTACTTC.

The chain joins TRBV7-9 to TRBJ2-7; maybe TRBD2 (6 bases). The CDR3 has 14 amino acids. The germline CDR1 and CDR2 sequences are SEHNR and FQNEAQ (reference sequence). Trimming shortened V by 3 bases and J by 5 bases, and 14 bases separated the two germline ends. The CDR3 region is CASSLGRGGDEQYF. In nucleotides, the CDR3 is TGTGCCAGCAGCTTGGGGCGGGGAGGAGACGAGCAGTACTTC. Supplemented by reference TRBV7-9 and TRBJ2-7, the full variable domain reads DTGVSQNPRHKITKRGQNVTFRCDPISEHNRLYWYRQTLGQGPEFLTYFQNEAQLEKSRLLSDRFSAERPKGSFSTLEIQRTEQGDSAMYLCASSLGRGGDEQYFGPGTRLTVT.